This T cell receptor (beta chain) came from a study of blood T cell repertoires in COVID-19. Study-wide context: Material from acute and convalescent COVID-19 was sourced from the United States, Italy and Spain. Sample material is recorded as cDNA or gDNA derived from T cells, B-cell-depleted T cells, or PBMCs.

As originally analysed: Estimation of nucleated cell counts was performed using reference gene primer amplification. Repertoires were generated with immunoSEQ multiplex PCR, while TCRdb's copy carries only in-frame clones and drops some. V and J calls and clone size follow that table, whereas D and trimming were derived from the DNA. The sample holds roughly 160,000 clones, 85% seen once. Seattle's cohort entered during active infection and was followed longitudinally. The germline V gene encodes CDR1 SGHKS and CDR2 YYEKEE (reference sequence). This CDR3 has 14 amino acids. Trimming took off 7 bases at V and 1 base at J, with 14 bases between the two ends.

Sequencing was carried out using peripheral blood. This chain connects TRBV5-5 to TRBJ1-2; D not certain. The TCR was taken from a woman of 80 years or more with COVID-19, enrolled during active disease. The CDR3 coding sequence is TGTGCCAGCTTCCCGGCGCAGGTTAACTATGGCTACACCTTC. It codes for CASFPAQVNYGYTF. The entire variable domain, with the rest obtained from reference TRBV5-5 and TRBJ1-2, is as follows: DAGVTQSPTHLIKTRGQQVTLRCSPISGHKSVSWYQQVLGQGPQFIFQYYEKEERGRGNFPDRFSARQFPNYSSELNVNALLLGDSALYLCASFPAQVNYGYTFGSGTRLTVV.